The 24 T cell receptor beta chains below were found in one sample sequenced in a study of cytomegalovirus exposure and HLA in healthy donors. PCR employed 60 Vbeta and 13 Jbeta primers. Measured with immunoSEQ multiplex PCR; TCRdb has only the in-frame clones, and not every one. The top ten hold about 2.9% of the sample, which has about 160,000 clones, roughly three quarters seen once. The sequencing input was PBMCs. These receptors all come from a woman between 45 and 60 years old in good health and CMV-seropositive.

This clone was picked up one time. V gene TRBV9 combines with J gene TRBJ1-1, with D uncertain. V gave up 7 bases and J gave up 4 bases, with 11 bases separating them. The CDR3 is made up of 12 amino acids. Looked up from germline, CDR1 is SGDLS and CDR2 is YYNGEE. CDR3 nucleotide sequence: TGTGCCAGCGCCGGGATGGGCACTGAAGCTTTCTTT. Protein product: CASAGMGTEAFF.

This chain connects TRBV15 to TRBJ2-7; 7 bases fit TRBD1. V lost 4 bases, J lost 3 bases, and 3 bases stayed unmatched. The CDR3 consists of 13 residues. Germline V lookup: CDR1 LNHNV, CDR2 YYDKDF (reference sequence). The DNA for the CDR3 is TGTGCCACCAGCAATCAGGGGGTCTACGAGCAGTACTTC. Translating gives CATSNQGVYEQYF.

This chain links TRBV4-2 with TRBJ1-2; D is perhaps TRBD1 (5 bases). The CDR3 spans 15 residues. Germline CDR1 is LGHNA and CDR2 is YNFKEQ. V dropped 1 base and J dropped 12 bases, with 21 bases sitting between them. CDR3: CASSQGSARVRRHTF. CDR3 bases: TGTGCCAGCAGCCAAGGGAGTGCCAGGGTCAGACGGCACACCTTC.

This clone was counted once. The rearrangement uses TRBV19 and TRBJ1-1, with D tentatively TRBD1 (6 bases). Germline V lookup: CDR1 LNHDA, CDR2 SQIVND (reference sequence). This CDR3 contains 13 residues. Trimming took off 6 bases at V and 3 bases at J, with 11 bases between the two ends. The CDR3 sequence is CASRNQGYTEAFF. The CDR3 DNA reads as TGTGCCAGTAGAAATCAGGGGTACACTGAAGCTTTCTTT.

The sample holds a few counts of this clone. CDR3 loop: CASSPGQGRDTEAFF. The CDR3 nucleotides read TGTGCCAGCAGCCCCGGACAGGGGAGAGACACTGAAGCTTTCTTT. The chain recombines TRBV5-4 with TRBJ1-1, with TRBD1 identical over 9 bases. Germline assignment: CDR1 SGHNT and CDR2 YYREEE (reference sequence). This CDR3 contains 15 residues. V was clipped by 4 bases and J by 3 bases; unmatched bases: 7.

CDR3 in amino acids: CASSGTGVETEAFF. The CDR3 nucleotides read TGTGCCAGCAGTGGGACAGGGGTGGAGACTGAAGCTTTCTTT. This chain connects TRBV2 to TRBJ1-1; 9 nucleotides agree with TRBD1. Per the germline V gene, CDR1 is SNHLY and CDR2 is FYNNEI. This CDR3 comprises 14 residues. Losses at the gene ends were 4 bases for V and 5 bases for J; bases not matched to a gene: 5.

The chain is built from TRBV9 and TRBJ1-2, with 9 bases fitting TRBD1. The ends lost 4 bases at V and 2 bases at J; junction bases unmatched: 9. There are 16 residues in the CDR3. In germline, CDR1 is SGDLS, CDR2 YYNGEE. DNA of the CDR3: TGTGCCAGCAGCTCGCCGACCGGGACAGGGAACTATGGCTACACCTTC. It yields the protein CASSSPTGTGNYGYTF.

This clone was counted a single time. V is TRBV10-3 and J is TRBJ2-7, with 9 bases matching TRBD2. Germline loops: CDR1 ENHRY, CDR2 SYGVKD. The CDR3 contains 14 residues. CDR3 DNA sequence: TGTGCTCTGGGGACGGGAGCGGGGGGCTACGAGCAGTACTTC. Its translation is CALGTGAGGYEQYF.

This clone came up a few times. Its ends do not fully match the called genes, so a read error is possible. The gene calls are TRBV7-2 and TRBJ1-2; D remains unclear. The CDR3 has 13 residues. CDR1 and CDR2 from the germline V gene are SGHTA and FQGNSA. CDR3 in DNA: TGTGCCAGCAGCTTCACACCCCAACAACGCGGTCCCTTC. It yields the protein CASSFTPQQRGPF.

This clone has only a few counts. The chain links TRBV9 to TRBJ2-2, with TRBD1 matching 7 bases. This CDR3 region has 15 residues. The trim removed 0 bases at V and 3 bases at J, leaving 2 bases unmatched. Germline V gives CDR1 SGDLS, CDR2 YYNGEE. The CDR3 bases are TGTGCCAGCAGCGTAGGAGGGGGCGACACCGGGGAGCTGTTTTTT. This codes for CASSVGGGDTGELFF. Based on the CDR3 plus reference TRBV9 and TRBJ2-2, the full variable domain is DSGVTQTPKHLITATGQRVTLRCSPRSGDLSVYWYQQSLDQGLQFLIQYYNGEERAKGNILERFSAQQFPDLHSELNLSSLELGDSALYFCASSVGGGDTGELFFGEGSRLTVL.

This chain's CDR3 is CASSAPDRAVDTQYF. CDR3 sequence (DNA): TGTGCCAGTAGTGCCCCGGACCGAGCGGTAGATACGCAGTATTTT. The V call is TRBV19, the J call TRBJ2-3; TRBD2 might be the D (5 bases). Trimming removed 5 bases from V and 5 bases from J, with 17 bases in between. The CDR3 sequence is 15 residues long. The germline V gene has CDR1 LNHDA and CDR2 SQIVND (reference sequence).

This rearrangement joins TRBV11-3 to TRBJ1-1, with a weak D call TRBD1 (5 bases). Germline values: CDR1 SGHNT, CDR2 YENEEA. With 3 bases removed from V and 2 bases from J, the gap between germline ends came to 13 bases. This CDR3 has 15 residues. The CDR3 DNA reads TGTGCCAGCAGCTTCACCCCGACAGCCAACACTGAAGCTTTCTTT. The encoded protein is CASSFTPTANTEAFF.

The genes are TRBV29-1 and TRBJ2-7; D call uncertain. Per the germline V gene, CDR1 is SQVTM and CDR2 is ANQGSEA. The V end was cut by 7 bases, the J end by 3 bases, with 10 bases between. The CDR3 has 11 amino acids. In DNA, the CDR3 is TGCAGCGCCCGCCTCGGCTACGAGCAGTACTTC. The encoded protein is CSARLGYEQYF.

V gene TRBV19 combines with J gene TRBJ2-2, with D possibly being TRBD1 (7 bases). The length of the CDR3 is 16 residues. Deletions cut 6 bases from V and 4 bases from J, with 18 bases between. Looked up from germline, CDR1 is LNHDA and CDR2 is SQIVND (reference sequence). The DNA for the CDR3 is TGTGCCAGTAGCCCCCTCCAGGGGGGCCTCACCGGGGAGCTGTTTTTT. The encoded protein is CASSPLQGGLTGELFF.

The V call is TRBV21-1, the J call TRBJ2-7; TRBD1 was called by the table and not checked on the DNA. TRBV21-1 is shown as a pseudogene. CDR3 length equals 14 residues. CDR3 nucleotide sequence: TGTGCCAGCAACCCAGGGGGGCGAGTTTACGAGCAGTACTTC. Residues: CASNPGGRVYEQYF.

The chain carries TRBV7-2 and TRBJ2-5; D not certain. Germline V CDR1 and CDR2: SGHTA, FQGNSA. The CDR3 extends over 13 amino acids. V lost 2 bases and J 1 base, leaving 5 bases between the germline ends. CDR3 loop: CASSLISQETQYF. The DNA of the CDR3 is TGTGCCAGCAGCTTAATCTCCCAAGAGACCCAGTACTTC.

This clone was counted only a few times. The genes are TRBV30 and TRBJ2-3; a possible D gene is TRBD2 (5 bases). From germline, CDR1 is GTSNPN and CDR2 SVGIG (reference sequence). Trimming removed 0 bases at V and 5 bases at J, with 12 bases between. The CDR3 has 14 amino acids. CDR3 DNA sequence: TGTGCCTGGAGTGTAGGGCTAGCCATAGATACGCAGTATTTT. This encodes CAWSVGLAIDTQYF. The full variable domain, with the rest looked up from reference TRBV30 and TRBJ2-3, is SQTIHQWPATLVQPVGSPLSLECTVEGTSNPNLYWYRQAAGRGLQLLFYSVGIGQISSEVPQNLSASRPQDRQFILSSKKLLLSDSGFYLCAWSVGLAIDTQYFGPGTRLTVL.

In this sample, this clone turned up a few times. The chain couples TRBV4-3 to TRBJ2-5; 13 bases map to TRBD2. J gave up 5 bases and V 4 bases, and 7 bases lay outside the gene matches. Germline-derived CDR1 and CDR2 are LGHNA and YSLEER. The CDR3 contains 16 residues. The CDR3 spells CASSRQGLAGEETQYF. CDR3 sequence (DNA): TGCGCCAGCAGCCGACAAGGACTAGCGGGGGAGGAGACCCAGTACTTC.

This chain connects TRBV4-1 to TRBJ1-1; 8 bases map to TRBD1. The CDR3 covers 14 residues. Looked up from germline, CDR1 is MGHRA and CDR2 is YSYEKL. V gave up 4 bases and J gave up 3 bases; unmatched junction bases: 4. The CDR3 nucleotides read TGCGCCAGCAGCCTCGACAGGGGAGACACTGAAGCTTTCTTT. This translates into CASSLDRGDTEAFF.

CDR3 in amino acids: CATEDSNQPQHF. CDR3 DNA: TGTGCCACCGAGGATAGCAATCAGCCCCAGCATTTT. This chain links TRBV28 with TRBJ1-5; D call uncertain. The V and J ends lost 10 bases and 0 bases respectively, with 7 bases between them. This CDR3 is 12 amino acids long. In germline, CDR1 is MDHEN, CDR2 SYDVKM.

V is TRBV4-1 and J is TRBJ2-4; tentative D call: TRBD1 (6 bases). V gave up 4 bases and J gave up 2 bases, with 15 bases separating them. The CDR3 has 16 residues. Germline V CDR1 and CDR2: MGHRA, YSYEKL. The CDR3 DNA sequence: TGCGCCAGCAGCCCGCTGTCGACAGGCCCCAAAAACATTCAGTACTTC. Protein: CASSPLSTGPKNIQYF.

The gene calls are TRBV11-2 and TRBJ1-5; tentative D call: TRBD1 (5 bases). Deletions cut 5 bases from V and 1 base from J, with 12 bases between. The CDR3 runs to 15 residues. In germline, CDR1 is SGHAT, CDR2 FQNNGV. The CDR3 protein is CASSASGGSNQPQHF. CDR3 sequence (DNA): TGTGCCAGCAGCGCCTCGGGGGGGAGCAATCAGCCCCAGCATTTT.

V gene TRBV5-5 combines with J gene TRBJ2-1, with TRBD1 matching 9 bases. The CDR3 loop spans 16 amino acids. Germline CDR1 and CDR2: SGHKS and YYEKEE (reference sequence). The ends lost 5 bases at V and 0 bases at J; junction bases unmatched: 6. CDR3 sequence: CASSWDRAASYNEQFF. CDR3 DNA: TGTGCCAGCAGTTGGGACAGGGCAGCCTCCTACAATGAGCAGTTCTTC.

CDR3 residues: CASSQNYNQPQHF. CDR3 nucleotides: TGTGCCAGCAGCCAGAACTACAATCAGCCCCAGCATTTT. This sequence joins TRBV6-4 and TRBJ1-5; D is unresolved. V lost 6 bases to trimming and J lost 3 bases, with 9 bases between them. The CDR3 has 13 residues. The germline CDR1 and CDR2 sequences are MRHNA and SNTAGT.